This T cell receptor (beta chain) was retrieved from a study of T cell changes during pregnancy in multiple sclerosis. V shed 3 bases and J 3 bases; nucleotides not matched to a gene: 12. CDR1 is SGHTA, CDR2 FQGNSA, per germline. This CDR3 contains 18 residues. Clones were sequenced by immunoSEQ multiplex PCR, and TCRdb holds only the in-frame ones, with some missing. The data contain just under 65,000 clones, approximately 96% of them seen just once; the ten biggest clones take up approximately 2.3%. The gene calls are TRBV7-2 and TRBJ2-7, with TRBD2 matching over 12 bases. The sequence was collected from a female donor with multiple sclerosis, enrolled in a pregnancy study. The sequenced sample was CD8+ T cells from peripheral blood mononuclear cells, obtained after pregnancy. The CDR3 is CASSFRLAGEYLDYEQYF. In nucleotides, the CDR3 is TGTGCCAGCAGCTTTCGACTAGCGGGAGAATATCTCGACTACGAGCAGTACTTC.